A selection of T cell receptor beta chains follows, all from one sample in a study of tissue T cells after allogeneic stem cell transplantation. Sequencing was performed with immunoSEQ multiplex PCR; in TCRdb, only in-frame clones are kept and a portion is missing. The sample records approximately 6,500 clones, just under 70% being singletons. The sequencing used tissue from the rectum, collected at autopsy. Receptors originate from a woman aged 18 to 50 with breast cancer. Both conserved end residues are part of each CDR3. Fields, in order: D gene, J gene, clone size, V gene, CDR3 protein, CDR3 DNA. The D gene is left open where the match is weak. A row's size may be missing; if present it is once, few, many or a size class.

D gene: TRBD2
J gene: TRBJ2-7
clone size: -
V gene: TRBV2
CDR3 protein: CASNLPGGISYEQYF
CDR3 DNA: TGTGCCAGCAACCTCCCCGGGGGGATATCCTACGAGCAGTACTTC

D gene: -
J gene: TRBJ1-2
clone size: -
V gene: TRBV30
CDR3 protein: CAWSVHNYGYTF
CDR3 DNA: TGTGCCTGGAGTGTGCACAACTATGGCTACACCTTC

D gene: -
J gene: TRBJ2-3
clone size: -
V gene: TRBV4-3
CDR3 protein: CASSQDVGTDTQYF
CDR3 DNA: TGCGCCAGCAGCCAAGATGTGGGCACAGATACGCAGTATTTT

D gene: -
J gene: TRBJ2-2
clone size: -
V gene: TRBV2
CDR3 protein: CASRGTVNTGELFF
CDR3 DNA: TGTGCCAGCAGGGGGACTGTGAACACCGGGGAGCTGTTTTTT

D gene: -
J gene: TRBJ1-5
clone size: -
V gene: TRBV7-9
CDR3 protein: CASSSTGLVNQPQHF
CDR3 DNA: TGTGCCAGCAGTTCTACAGGGCTGGTCAATCAGCCCCAGCATTTT

D gene: -
J gene: TRBJ2-7
clone size: -
V gene: TRBV6-2/TRBV6-3
CDR3 protein: CASSYSKITSYEQYF
CDR3 DNA: TGTGCCAGCAGTTACTCTAAGATAACTTCCTACGAGCAGTACTTC

D gene: -
J gene: TRBJ1-4
clone size: -
V gene: TRBV18
CDR3 protein: CASSPEEKLFF
CDR3 DNA: TGTGCCAGCTCACCCGAAGAAAAACTGTTTTTT

D gene: TRBD1
J gene: TRBJ1-1
clone size: -
V gene: TRBV6-2/TRBV6-3
CDR3 protein: CASSPGGGRVGNTEAFF
CDR3 DNA: TGTGCCAGCAGTCCAGGGGGAGGAAGGGTTGGTAACACTGAAGCTTTCTTT

D gene: -
J gene: TRBJ1-5
clone size: -
V gene: TRBV7-2
CDR3 protein: CASSSFAGGDQPQHF
CDR3 DNA: TGTGCCAGCAGCTCCTTCGCGGGGGGCGATCAGCCCCAGCATTTT

D gene: -
J gene: TRBJ1-1
clone size: -
V gene: TRBV4-3
CDR3 protein: CASSQDREAGAFF
CDR3 DNA: TGCGCCAGCAGCCAAGATCGGGAAGCGGGGGCTTTCTTT

D gene: -
J gene: TRBJ1-4
clone size: few
V gene: TRBV2
CDR3 protein: CASSEWSSTNEKLFF
CDR3 DNA: TGTGCCAGCAGTGAATGGTCCTCAACTAATGAAAAACTGTTTTTT

D gene: TRBD2
J gene: TRBJ2-1
clone size: once
V gene: TRBV29-1
CDR3 protein: CSGGSGRDEQFF
CDR3 DNA: TGCAGCGGGGGAAGCGGGAGGGATGAGCAGTTCTTC

D gene: TRBD1
J gene: TRBJ1-6
clone size: -
V gene: TRBV7-6
CDR3 protein: CASSLSGTADNSPLHF
CDR3 DNA: TGTGCCAGCAGCCTCTCCGGGACAGCAGATAATTCACCCCTCCACTTT

D gene: -
J gene: TRBJ1-5
clone size: -
V gene: TRBV3-1/TRBV3-2
CDR3 protein: CASSQGTAGNQPQHF
CDR3 DNA: TGTGCCAGCAGCCAAGGAACGGCAGGCAATCAGCCCCAGCATTTT

D gene: -
J gene: TRBJ1-4
clone size: -
V gene: TRBV10-3
CDR3 protein: CAISERTATNEKLFF
CDR3 DNA: TGTGCCATCAGTGAGAGGACAGCAACTAATGAAAAACTGTTTTTT

D gene: -
J gene: TRBJ2-7
clone size: -
V gene: TRBV11-2
CDR3 protein: CASTSLWVRSYEQYF
CDR3 DNA: TGTGCCAGCACGTCCCTTTGGGTCCGCTCCTACGAGCAGTACTTC

D gene: -
J gene: TRBJ1-2
clone size: once
V gene: TRBV5-1
CDR3 protein: CASSLRGGYGYTF
CDR3 DNA: TGCGCCAGCAGCTTGAGGGGAGGCTATGGCTACACCTTC

D gene: TRBD2
J gene: TRBJ2-3
clone size: -
V gene: TRBV7-2
CDR3 protein: CASSLGSGWGDTQYF
CDR3 DNA: TGTGCCAGCAGCTTAGGTAGCGGGTGGGGCGATACGCAGTATTTT

D gene: -
J gene: TRBJ1-3
clone size: -
V gene: TRBV12-3/TRBV12-4
CDR3 protein: CASSLARNTIYF
CDR3 DNA: TGTGCCAGCAGTTTAGCGCGGAACACCATATATTTT

D gene: -
J gene: TRBJ2-4
clone size: -
V gene: TRBV5-4
CDR3 protein: CASSLDQTVNIQYF
CDR3 DNA: TGTGCCAGCAGCTTGGATCAGACCGTCAACATTCAGTACTTC

D gene: -
J gene: TRBJ2-7
clone size: -
V gene: TRBV5-1
CDR3 protein: CASSFWGREQYF
CDR3 DNA: TGCGCCAGCAGCTTCTGGGGTCGCGAGCAGTACTTC

D gene: TRBD2
J gene: TRBJ2-1
clone size: -
V gene: TRBV7-2
CDR3 protein: CASSSGLAGRDEQFF
CDR3 DNA: TGTGCCAGCAGCTCGGGACTAGCGGGGAGGGATGAGCAGTTCTTC

D gene: -
J gene: TRBJ1-2
clone size: -
V gene: TRBV11-2
CDR3 protein: CASSLDWENGYTF
CDR3 DNA: TGTGCCAGCAGCTTAGACTGGGAAAATGGCTACACCTTC

D gene: -
J gene: TRBJ1-5
clone size: -
V gene: TRBV3-1/TRBV3-2
CDR3 protein: CASSPSGYSNQPQHF
CDR3 DNA: TGTGCCAGCAGCCCGTCCGGGTACTCAAATCAGCCCCAGCATTTT

D gene: -
J gene: TRBJ2-7
clone size: -
V gene: TRBV6-5
CDR3 protein: CASSFRLGGVYEQYF
CDR3 DNA: TGTGCCAGCAGTTTCCGTTTAGGGGGGGTCTACGAGCAGTACTTC

D gene: -
J gene: TRBJ2-7
clone size: -
V gene: TRBV3-1/TRBV3-2
CDR3 protein: CASSQSVGWGSYEQYF
CDR3 DNA: TGTGCCAGCAGCCAATCAGTGGGATGGGGCTCCTACGAGCAGTACTTC

D gene: TRBD1
J gene: TRBJ1-2
clone size: -
V gene: TRBV6-5
CDR3 protein: CASTNPGTGLSGYTF
CDR3 DNA: TGTGCCAGCACCAACCCCGGGACAGGGCTTAGTGGCTACACCTTC

D gene: TRBD1
J gene: TRBJ1-1
clone size: -
V gene: TRBV28
CDR3 protein: CASSLPGTGGTEAFF
CDR3 DNA: TGTGCCAGCAGTTTACCAGGGACAGGGGGAACTGAAGCTTTCTTT

D gene: TRBD1
J gene: TRBJ1-2
clone size: -
V gene: TRBV9
CDR3 protein: CASSLTGAAGYTF
CDR3 DNA: TGTGCCAGCAGCTTGACAGGGGCCGCTGGCTACACCTTC

D gene: -
J gene: TRBJ2-1
clone size: -
V gene: TRBV27
CDR3 protein: CASSPFFGPRVYNEQFF
CDR3 DNA: TGTGCCAGCAGTCCCTTTTTTGGTCCAAGGGTCTACAATGAGCAGTTCTTC

D gene: -
J gene: TRBJ2-5
clone size: -
V gene: TRBV9
CDR3 protein: CASSWGAEQETQYF
CDR3 DNA: TGTGCCAGCAGCTGGGGAGCGGAACAAGAGACCCAGTACTTC

D gene: -
J gene: TRBJ1-2
clone size: medium-sized
V gene: TRBV9
CDR3 protein: CASSAHEGPYGYTF
CDR3 DNA: TGTGCCAGCAGCGCCCATGAGGGTCCTTATGGCTACACCTTC

D gene: -
J gene: TRBJ2-2
clone size: -
V gene: TRBV7-2
CDR3 protein: CASRTGATGELFF
CDR3 DNA: TGTGCCAGCAGGACAGGAGCCACCGGGGAGCTGTTTTTT

D gene: -
J gene: TRBJ1-6
clone size: few
V gene: TRBV7-9
CDR3 protein: CASSFFGSSYNSPLHF
CDR3 DNA: TGTGCCAGCAGCTTTTTCGGGAGCTCCTATAATTCACCCCTCCACTTT

D gene: -
J gene: TRBJ2-4
clone size: -
V gene: TRBV7-2
CDR3 protein: CASSLEPGQNIQYF
CDR3 DNA: TGTGCCAGCAGCTTAGAACCGGGGCAAAACATTCAGTACTTC

D gene: TRBD1
J gene: TRBJ2-1
clone size: once
V gene: TRBV7-3
CDR3 protein: CASSLVGGYEQFF
CDR3 DNA: TGTGCCAGCAGCTTGGTAGGGGGCTATGAGCAGTTCTTC

D gene: TRBD2
J gene: TRBJ2-1
clone size: -
V gene: TRBV3-1/TRBV3-2
CDR3 protein: CASSAPRGAPRNEQFF
CDR3 DNA: TGTGCCAGCAGCGCCCCGCGGGGGGCTCCACGGAATGAGCAGTTCTTC

D gene: -
J gene: TRBJ2-2
clone size: -
V gene: TRBV7-2
CDR3 protein: CASRIGRNTGELFF
CDR3 DNA: TGTGCCAGCCGGATAGGGCGGAACACCGGGGAGCTGTTTTTT

D gene: -
J gene: TRBJ1-5
clone size: few
V gene: TRBV7-3
CDR3 protein: CASSLIETDRDISSNQPQHF
CDR3 DNA: TGTGCCAGCAGCTTAATTGAGACAGATAGGGATATATCGAGCAATCAGCCCCAGCATTTT

D gene: -
J gene: TRBJ2-3
clone size: -
V gene: TRBV2
CDR3 protein: CASSDGDKTSTDTQYF
CDR3 DNA: TGTGCCAGCAGCGATGGCGACAAAACTAGCACAGATACGCAGTATTTT

D gene: -
J gene: TRBJ2-1
clone size: -
V gene: TRBV19
CDR3 protein: CASSSQGRTSYNEQFF
CDR3 DNA: TGTGCCAGTAGTTCCCAGGGCCGAACCTCCTACAATGAGCAGTTCTTC

D gene: -
J gene: TRBJ2-1
clone size: -
V gene: TRBV5-6
CDR3 protein: CASAGTSRYEQFF
CDR3 DNA: TGTGCCAGCGCAGGAACTAGCAGGTATGAGCAGTTCTTC

D gene: -
J gene: TRBJ2-1
clone size: -
V gene: TRBV2
CDR3 protein: CASSDYGIDNEQFF
CDR3 DNA: TGTGCCAGCAGTGATTATGGGATAGACAATGAGCAGTTCTTC

D gene: -
J gene: TRBJ2-7
clone size: -
V gene: TRBV19
CDR3 protein: CASSIGDRSYEQYF
CDR3 DNA: TGTGCCAGTAGTATAGGAGATCGCTCCTACGAGCAGTACTTC

D gene: -
J gene: TRBJ2-1
clone size: once
V gene: TRBV27
CDR3 protein: CASTRGSGSYNEQFF
CDR3 DNA: TGTGCCAGCACTAGGGGGTCCGGCTCCTACAATGAGCAGTTCTTC

D gene: TRBD2
J gene: TRBJ2-1
clone size: -
V gene: TRBV5-6
CDR3 protein: CASSLGLAGGIEQFF
CDR3 DNA: TGTGCCAGCAGCTTGGGCCTAGCGGGAGGGATTGAGCAGTTCTTC

D gene: -
J gene: TRBJ1-3
clone size: -
V gene: TRBV19
CDR3 protein: CASQNWGRLSGNTIYF
CDR3 DNA: TGTGCCAGCCAGAATTGGGGACGGCTCTCTGGAAACACCATATATTTT

D gene: TRBD2
J gene: TRBJ2-1
clone size: -
V gene: TRBV24-1
CDR3 protein: CATSDPRSGGYNEQFF
CDR3 DNA: TGTGCCACCAGTGATCCCCGGAGCGGGGGATACAATGAGCAGTTCTTC

D gene: TRBD1
J gene: TRBJ2-2
clone size: -
V gene: TRBV5-6
CDR3 protein: CASSPQGAGELFF
CDR3 DNA: TGTGCCAGCAGCCCACAGGGGGCCGGGGAGCTGTTTTTT

D gene: -
J gene: TRBJ2-2
clone size: -
V gene: TRBV9
CDR3 protein: CASSPTSGLLNTGELFF
CDR3 DNA: TGTGCCAGCAGCCCCACCTCCGGACTTTTAAACACCGGGGAGCTGTTTTTT

D gene: TRBD1
J gene: TRBJ1-1
clone size: -
V gene: TRBV9
CDR3 protein: CASSSRTGRDTEAFF
CDR3 DNA: TGTGCCAGCAGCTCGCGGACAGGGAGGGACACTGAAGCTTTCTTT

D gene: -
J gene: TRBJ1-6
clone size: -
V gene: TRBV5-1
CDR3 protein: CASSSQGGNSPLHF
CDR3 DNA: TGCGCCAGCAGCTCACAGGGTGGGAATTCACCCCTCCACTTT

D gene: TRBD1
J gene: TRBJ2-7
clone size: -
V gene: TRBV6-5
CDR3 protein: CASRTGGAPYEQYF
CDR3 DNA: TGTGCCAGCAGGACAGGGGGGGCCCCCTACGAGCAGTACTTC

D gene: -
J gene: TRBJ1-1
clone size: -
V gene: TRBV11-2
CDR3 protein: CARERACVAEVEAFF
CDR3 DNA: TGTGCCAGGGAGAGGGCTTGTGTGGCCGAAGTTGAAGCTTTCTTT

D gene: TRBD2
J gene: TRBJ2-7
clone size: -
V gene: TRBV6-2/TRBV6-3
CDR3 protein: CASSYELAGDEQYF
CDR3 DNA: TGTGCCAGCAGTTACGAACTAGCGGGAGACGAGCAGTACTTC